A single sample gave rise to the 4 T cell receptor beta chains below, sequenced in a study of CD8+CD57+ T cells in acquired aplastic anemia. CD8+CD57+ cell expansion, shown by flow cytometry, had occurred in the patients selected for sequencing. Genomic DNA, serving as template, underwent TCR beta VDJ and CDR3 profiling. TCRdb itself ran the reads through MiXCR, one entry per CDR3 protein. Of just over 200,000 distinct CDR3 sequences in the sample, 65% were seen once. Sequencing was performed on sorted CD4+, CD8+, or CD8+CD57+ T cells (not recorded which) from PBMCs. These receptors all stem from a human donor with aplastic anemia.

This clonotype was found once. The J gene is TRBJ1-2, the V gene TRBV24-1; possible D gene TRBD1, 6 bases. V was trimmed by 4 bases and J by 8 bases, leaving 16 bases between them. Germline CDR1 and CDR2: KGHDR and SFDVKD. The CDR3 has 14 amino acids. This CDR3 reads CATSDEVTGAGYTF. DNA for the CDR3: TGTGCCACCAGTGACGAAGTGACAGGTGCCGGCTACACCTTC.

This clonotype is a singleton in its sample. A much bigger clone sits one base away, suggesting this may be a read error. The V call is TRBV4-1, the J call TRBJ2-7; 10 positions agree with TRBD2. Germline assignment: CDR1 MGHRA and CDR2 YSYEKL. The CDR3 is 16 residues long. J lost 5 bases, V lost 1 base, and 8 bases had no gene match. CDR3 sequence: CASSQGHGSGGDEQYF. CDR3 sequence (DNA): TGCGCCAGCAGCCAAGGTCATGGAAGCGGGGGGGACGAGCAGTACTTC.

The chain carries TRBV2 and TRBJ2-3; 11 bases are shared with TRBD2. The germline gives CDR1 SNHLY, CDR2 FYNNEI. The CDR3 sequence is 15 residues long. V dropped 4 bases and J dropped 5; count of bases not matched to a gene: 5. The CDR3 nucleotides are TGTGCCAGCAGTGTAGCGGGGGGGGACGTAGATACGCAGTATTTT. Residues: CASSVAGGDVDTQYF.

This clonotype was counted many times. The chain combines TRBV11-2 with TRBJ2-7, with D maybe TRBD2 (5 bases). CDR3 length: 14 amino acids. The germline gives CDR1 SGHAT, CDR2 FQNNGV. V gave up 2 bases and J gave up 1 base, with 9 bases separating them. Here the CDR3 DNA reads TGTGCCAGCAGCTTATTCGCGGGTTCCTACGAGCAGTACTTC. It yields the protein CASSLFAGSYEQYF.